This T cell receptor (beta chain) was identified during a study of T cell responses to AZD1222 COVID-19 vaccine. Clones were read by immunoSEQ multiplex PCR, and TCRdb kept only the in-frame ones, dropping some. The table lists 84,000 or so clones, roughly 88% of them singletons, with around 5.1% in the top ten. Here the sequenced sample was peripheral blood, taken on day 0 of MenACWY control vaccination. The TCR sequence derives from an adult in good health.

CDR3 sequence: CASSLDRGVTQPQHF. In DNA, the CDR3 is TGTGCCAGCAGCTTAGACCGTGGGGTTACGCAGCCCCAGCATTTT. The gene calls are TRBV7-2 and TRBJ1-5, with D hard to call. The CDR3 covers 15 residues. V was cut by 1 base and J by 7 bases, with 14 bases left in between. Germline V gives CDR1 SGHTA, CDR2 FQGNSA.